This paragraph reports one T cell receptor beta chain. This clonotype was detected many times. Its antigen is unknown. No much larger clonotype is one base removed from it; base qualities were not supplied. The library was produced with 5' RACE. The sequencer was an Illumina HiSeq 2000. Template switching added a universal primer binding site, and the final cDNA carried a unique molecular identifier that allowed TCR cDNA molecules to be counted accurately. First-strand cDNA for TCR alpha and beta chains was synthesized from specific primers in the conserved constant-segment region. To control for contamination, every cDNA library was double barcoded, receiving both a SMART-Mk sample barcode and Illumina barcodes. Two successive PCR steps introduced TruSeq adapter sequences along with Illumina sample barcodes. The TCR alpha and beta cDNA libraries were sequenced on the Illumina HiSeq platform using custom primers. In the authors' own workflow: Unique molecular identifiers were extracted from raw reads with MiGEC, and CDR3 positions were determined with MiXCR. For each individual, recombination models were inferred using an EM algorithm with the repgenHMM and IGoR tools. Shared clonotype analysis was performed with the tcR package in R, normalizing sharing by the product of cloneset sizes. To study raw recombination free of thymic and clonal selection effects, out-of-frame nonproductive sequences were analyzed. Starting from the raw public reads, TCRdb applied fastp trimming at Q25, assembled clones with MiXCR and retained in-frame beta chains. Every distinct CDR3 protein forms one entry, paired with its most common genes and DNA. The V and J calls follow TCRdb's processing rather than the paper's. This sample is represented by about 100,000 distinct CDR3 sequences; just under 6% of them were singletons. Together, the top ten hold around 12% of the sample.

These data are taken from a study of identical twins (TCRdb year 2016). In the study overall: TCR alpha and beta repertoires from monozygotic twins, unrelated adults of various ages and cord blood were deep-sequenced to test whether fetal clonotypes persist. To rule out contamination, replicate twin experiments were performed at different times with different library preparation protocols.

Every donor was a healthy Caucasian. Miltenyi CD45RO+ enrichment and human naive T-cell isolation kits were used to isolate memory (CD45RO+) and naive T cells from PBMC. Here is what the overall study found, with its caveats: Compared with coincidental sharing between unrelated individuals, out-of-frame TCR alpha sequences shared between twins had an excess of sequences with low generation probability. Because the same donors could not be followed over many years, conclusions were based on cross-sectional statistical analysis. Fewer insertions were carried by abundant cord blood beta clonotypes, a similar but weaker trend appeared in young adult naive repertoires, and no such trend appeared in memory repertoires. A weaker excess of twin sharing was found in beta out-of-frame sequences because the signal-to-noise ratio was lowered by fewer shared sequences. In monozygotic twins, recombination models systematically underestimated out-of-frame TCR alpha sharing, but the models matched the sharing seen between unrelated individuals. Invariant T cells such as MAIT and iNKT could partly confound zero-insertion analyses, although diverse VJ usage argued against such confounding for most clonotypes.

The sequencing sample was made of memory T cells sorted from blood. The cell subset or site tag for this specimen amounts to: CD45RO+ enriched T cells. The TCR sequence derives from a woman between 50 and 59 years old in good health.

The CDR3 protein is CASRVVNEQFF. Read as DNA, the sequence is TGTGCCAGCAGGGTGGTCAATGAGCAGTTCTTC. The V and J segments used are TRBV2 and TRBJ2-1; the D gene is not confidently resolved. Trimming at the junction amounts to 6 bases on V and 6 bases on J, and the germline ends lie 6 bases apart. From the cysteine up to the phenylalanine, the CDR3 has a length of 11 residues. Only CDR3 DNA is held: 33 bases, read in frame from base 1. CDR1 and CDR2, looked up from the germline V gene, are SNHLY and FYNNEI.